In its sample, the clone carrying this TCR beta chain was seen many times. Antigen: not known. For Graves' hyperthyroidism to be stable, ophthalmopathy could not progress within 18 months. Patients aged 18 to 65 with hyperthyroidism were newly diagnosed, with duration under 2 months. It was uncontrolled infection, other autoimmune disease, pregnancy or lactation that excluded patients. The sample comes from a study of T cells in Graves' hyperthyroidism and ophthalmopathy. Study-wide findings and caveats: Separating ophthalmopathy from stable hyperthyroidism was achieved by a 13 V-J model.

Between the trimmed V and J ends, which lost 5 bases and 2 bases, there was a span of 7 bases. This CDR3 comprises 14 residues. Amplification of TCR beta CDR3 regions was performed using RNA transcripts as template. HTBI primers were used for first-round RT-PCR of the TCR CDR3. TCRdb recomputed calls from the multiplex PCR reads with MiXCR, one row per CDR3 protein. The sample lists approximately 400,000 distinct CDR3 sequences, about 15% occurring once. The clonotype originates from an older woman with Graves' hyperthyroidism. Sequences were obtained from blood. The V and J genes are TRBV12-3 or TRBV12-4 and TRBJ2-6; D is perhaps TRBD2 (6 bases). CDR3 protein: CASSTGAGANVLTF. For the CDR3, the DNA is TGTGCCAGCAGTACGGGGGCTGGGGCCAACGTCCTGACTTTC.